These 27 T cell receptor beta chains originate from one sample sequenced in a study of cytomegalovirus exposure and HLA in healthy donors. It was with 60 Vbeta and 13 Jbeta primers that the PCR ran. The repertoire was sequenced with immunoSEQ multiplex PCR; TCRdb's copy has only in-frame clones and lacks some. The data show fewer than 350,000 clones, about 87% seen once. Material for sequencing was PBMCs. All receptors come from a woman in her late teens or twenties in good health and CMV-seronegative.

This sequence joins TRBV5-5 and TRBJ2-3; 7 bases map to TRBD2. Trimming took 4 bases from V and 7 from J; bases not matched to a gene: 9. Germline values: CDR1 SGHKS, CDR2 YYEKEE (reference sequence). The CDR3 is made up of 14 amino acids. Written as DNA, the CDR3 is TGTGCCAGCAGCCGAACACTGGGAGGGTATACGCAGTATTTT. Translating it yields CASSRTLGGYTQYF.

The sample holds a few counts of this clone. This chain connects TRBV25-1 to TRBJ1-4; D gene unclear. This CDR3 is 14 amino acids long. CDR1 and CDR2 (germline): MGHDK, SYGVNS. V was pared by 4 bases and J by 0 bases, with 6 bases between. DNA for the CDR3: TGTGCCAGCAGTGCCAGGTCAACTAATGAAAAACTGTTTTTT. Its protein product is CASSARSTNEKLFF. Complete variable domain (other parts from reference TRBV25-1 and TRBJ1-4): EADIYQTPRYLVIGTGKKITLECSQTMGHDKMYWYQQDPGMELHLIHYSYGVNSTEKGDLSSESTVSRIRTEHFPLTLESARPSHTSQYLCASSARSTNEKLFFGSGTQLSVL.

V is TRBV9 and J is TRBJ1-3; TRBD1 agrees at 7 bases. The trim removed 3 bases at V and 1 base at J, leaving 1 base unmatched. CDR1 is SGDLS and CDR2 is YYNGEE in the germline V gene. The CDR3 extends over 14 amino acids. Here the CDR3 reads CASSATGSGNTIYF. CDR3 DNA sequence: TGTGCCAGCAGCGCGACAGGGTCTGGAAACACCATATATTTT.

Turning to this clone: One end of the junction fails to match germline, which may point to a read error. The gene calls are TRBV7-9 and TRBJ1-2; D is perhaps TRBD1 (6 bases). CDR1 is SEHNR and CDR2 is FQNEAQ in the germline V gene (reference sequence). The CDR3 spans 12 residues. The CDR3, as DNA: TGTTCCAGCCACAGGGTTGGGGATGGCTACACCTTC. It yields the protein CSSHRVGDGYTF.

CDR3: CASSVAGGLSGELFF. In nucleotides, the CDR3 is TGTGCCAGCAGCGTAGCGGGGGGGCTTTCCGGGGAGCTGTTTTTT. This chain connects TRBV2 to TRBJ2-2, with 11 bases fitting TRBD2. The CDR3 totals 15 residues. V trimming: 6 bases; J trimming: 6 bases; junction bases outside the gene matches: 6. Per germline, CDR1 SNHLY and CDR2 FYNNEI.

V is TRBV27 and J is TRBJ1-5, with TRBD1 as a possible D gene (5 bases). The CDR3 extends over 14 amino acids. V lost 5 bases, J lost 3 bases, and 11 bases lay in between. Germline V lookup: CDR1 MNHEY, CDR2 SMNVEV (reference sequence). Written as DNA, the CDR3 is TGTGCCAGCAGTGGGGCGCGGAACAATCAGCCCCAGCATTTT. As protein: CASSGARNNQPQHF.

Notes on this clone: This sample includes further DNA sequences coding for the same CDR3. The CDR3 here is CASRYNTGYYGYTF. The CDR3 nucleotides read TGTGCCAGCAGGTACAATACAGGGTACTATGGCTACACCTTC. This chain connects TRBV6-6 to TRBJ1-2; D might be TRBD1 (6 bases). This CDR3 has 14 residues. V was pared by 6 bases and J by 3 bases, with 14 bases between. From germline, CDR1 is MNHNY and CDR2 SVGAGI (reference sequence).

The chain links TRBV10-3 to TRBJ2-7, with 9 bases identical to TRBD2. CDR1 ENHRY and CDR2 SYGVKD come from the germline V gene. There are 14 residues in the CDR3. Unmatched junction bases numbered 5, after V lost 3 bases and J lost 5 bases. The CDR3 bases are TGTGCCATCAGTGAATCTAGCGGGACGGACGAGCAGTACTTC. It yields the protein CAISESSGTDEQYF.

The chain has TRBV6-1 and TRBJ2-1; 9 nucleotides agree with TRBD2. The V gene's germline CDR1 is MNHNS and CDR2 SASEGT. This CDR3 spans 13 amino acids. The junction had 5 bases not matched to a gene; V was cut back by 7 bases and J by 7 bases. The CDR3 DNA is TGTGCCAGCATAGCGGGGGTTGGAAATGAGCAGTTCTTC. Its protein product is CASIAGVGNEQFF.

This chain uses TRBV5-1 with TRBJ2-7; perhaps TRBD2 as D (5 bases). The length of the CDR3 is 14 residues. V was cut by 0 bases and J by 2 bases, with 9 bases left in between. Germline V lookup: CDR1 SGHRS, CDR2 YFSETQ. CDR3 DNA sequence: TGCGCCAGCAGCTTGGGAAGCGGACCCTACGAGCAGTACTTC. It codes for CASSLGSGPYEQYF.

The rearrangement uses TRBV25-1 and TRBJ1-5, with D uncertain. Germline V gives CDR1 MGHDK, CDR2 SYGVNS. The V end lost 3 bases, the J end lost 5 bases, and 14 bases lay between the germline ends. The CDR3 is 15 residues long. CDR3 loop: CASSDSGLGDQPQHF. CDR3 in DNA: TGTGCCAGCAGTGATTCCGGCCTTGGAGATCAGCCCCAGCATTTT.

This clone was recorded a few times. V and J are TRBV30 and TRBJ1-1, with 9 bases that match TRBD1. The CDR3 is made up of 14 amino acids. Germline CDR1 and CDR2: GTSNPN and SVGIG (reference sequence). With 1 base clipped from V and 3 bases from J, the junction kept 3 bases outside the gene matches. The CDR3 nucleotides read TGTGCCTGGAGTGAAACAGGGGGCCACACTGAAGCTTTCTTT. Protein sequence: CAWSETGGHTEAFF.

The V call is TRBV2, the J call TRBJ1-3; the D is unclear. Germline values: CDR1 SNHLY, CDR2 FYNNEI. This CDR3 comprises 14 residues. Deletions cut 7 bases from V and 6 bases from J, with 16 bases between. The CDR3 coding sequence is TGTGCCAGCAAGTTTGTGGGCGTTGCAAACACCATATATTTT. This encodes CASKFVGVANTIYF. Variable domain in full (rest from reference TRBV2 and TRBJ1-3): EPEVTQTPSHQVTQMGQEVILRCVPISNHLYFYWYRQILGQKVEFLVSFYNNEISEKSEIFDDQFSVERPDGSNFTLKIRSTKLEDSAMYFCASKFVGVANTIYFGEGSWLTVV.

The rearrangement links TRBV5-1 to TRBJ1-1; 9 bases fit TRBD1. From germline, CDR1 is SGHRS and CDR2 YFSETQ. CDR3 size: 16 residues. The V and J ends lost 1 base and 0 bases, in that order; junction bases with no gene match: 4. The CDR3 is CASSLLGQGLNTEAFF. As DNA, the CDR3 is TGCGCCAGCAGCTTGTTGGGACAGGGTCTGAACACTGAAGCTTTCTTT.

V is TRBV5-1 and J is TRBJ1-1; 8 bases are a match to TRBD1. Losses at the gene ends were 4 bases for V and 0 bases for J; bases not matched to a gene: 5. The germline V gene has CDR1 SGHRS and CDR2 YFSETQ. The CDR3 sequence is 15 residues long. CDR3 sequence: CASSPGTGMNTEAFF. The CDR3 nucleotides read TGCGCCAGCAGCCCTGGGACAGGCATGAACACTGAAGCTTTCTTT.

The rearrangement links TRBV19 to TRBJ1-5, with D perhaps matching TRBD1 (6 bases). With 3 bases removed from V and 5 bases from J, the gap between germline ends came to 14 bases. Germline-derived CDR1 and CDR2 are LNHDA and SQIVND (reference sequence). The CDR3 spans 15 residues. The CDR3 region is CASSIRWAGDQPQHF. CDR3 DNA: TGTGCCAGTAGTATCCGTTGGGCAGGGGATCAGCCCCAGCATTTT.

The chain has TRBV6-1 and TRBJ2-7; the D is unclear. Germline V CDR1 and CDR2: MNHNS, SASEGT. V lost 2 bases and J 0 bases, leaving 11 bases between the germline ends. The CDR3 length is 15 residues. The CDR3 DNA follows: TGTGCCAGCAGTGAATCGCCCGATAGCTCCTACGAGCAGTACTTC. It encodes CASSESPDSSYEQYF.

The V gene is TRBV29-1, the J gene TRBJ1-3, with D maybe TRBD1 (5 bases). The germline V and J ends were trimmed by 3 bases and 4 bases, with 19 bases remaining between them. The germline V gene encodes CDR1 SQVTM and CDR2 ANQGSEA. CDR3 length: 16 amino acids. The DNA of the CDR3 is TGCAGCGTTGAGGGGCGGTCGGAAAACGCCGGAAACACCATATATTTT. Translated, it gives CSVEGRSENAGNTIYF.

The chain joins TRBV15 to TRBJ2-3; no clear D. Germline assignment: CDR1 LNHNV and CDR2 YYDKDF (reference sequence). There are 14 residues in the CDR3. The V gene lost 5 bases and the J gene lost 3 bases, with 12 bases spanning the gap. In DNA, the CDR3 is TGTGCCACCAGCCCTGAGGAGTTTACAGATACGCAGTATTTT. Its protein product is CATSPEEFTDTQYF.

With respect to this clone: One junction end does not reproduce the germline sequence, and a read error may be involved. The V call is TRBV6-5, the J call TRBJ1-2; TRBD1 aligns across 7 bases. The length of the CDR3 is 12 residues. In germline, CDR1 is MNHEY, CDR2 SVGAGI. CDR3 protein: CASSYGTAVLAF. CDR3 sequence (DNA): TGTGCCAGCAGTTACGGGACAGCCGTTCTCGCCTTC.

The chain has TRBV10-3 and TRBJ2-1, with 10 bases that match TRBD2. The trim removed 4 bases at V and 7 bases at J, leaving 10 bases unmatched. From germline, CDR1 is ENHRY and CDR2 SYGVKD. The CDR3 is made up of 16 amino acids. For the CDR3, the DNA is TGTGCCATCAGTGGGCTCACTAGCGGGGTGTCGAATGAGCAGTTCTTC. Encoded protein: CAISGLTSGVSNEQFF.

This chain uses TRBV28 with TRBJ2-6; no reliable D call. Deletions cut 4 bases from V and 2 bases from J, with 9 bases between. This CDR3 is 15 amino acids long. Germline-derived CDR1 and CDR2 are MDHEN and SYDVKM. The CDR3 is CASSSHSAGANVLTF. For the CDR3, the DNA is TGTGCCAGCAGTTCCCACTCGGCTGGGGCCAACGTCCTGACTTTC. Drawing the rest from reference TRBV28 and TRBJ2-6, the complete variable domain is DVKVTQSSRYLVKRTGEKVFLECVQDMDHENMFWYRQDPGLGLRLIYFSYDVKMKEKGDIPEGYSVSREKKERFSLILESASTNQTSMYLCASSSHSAGANVLTFGAGSRLTVL.

This sequence joins TRBV11-2 and TRBJ2-3; unclear D gene. Trimming pared 1 base from V and 2 bases from J, leaving 4 bases between. Looked up from germline, CDR1 is SGHAT and CDR2 is FQNNGV. The CDR3 contains 13 residues. The CDR3 coding sequence is TGTGCCAGCAGCTTAGGGCCCACAGATACGCAGTATTTT. Translated: CASSLGPTDTQYF.

The rearrangement links TRBV6-5 to TRBJ2-2, with 7 bases fitting TRBD2. V trimming: 5 bases; J trimming: 1 base; junction bases outside the gene matches: 4. This CDR3 comprises 15 residues. CDR1 MNHEY and CDR2 SVGAGI come from the germline V gene. The CDR3 nucleotides read TGTGCCAGCAGTCTTGGACTAGAGAACACCGGGGAGCTGTTTTTT. Protein sequence: CASSLGLENTGELFF.

The chain uses TRBV5-6 and TRBJ2-3; TRBD1 aligns across 7 bases. The CDR3 spans 16 residues. Germline V gene lookup returns CDR1 SGHDT and CDR2 YYEEEE. V lost 0 bases to trimming and J lost 0 bases; unmatched junction nucleotides: 4. CDR3 DNA sequence: TGTGCCAGCAGCTTGGCCGGGACAGCTAGCACAGATACGCAGTATTTT. Residues: CASSLAGTASTDTQYF.

V usage is TRBV7-9 and J usage is TRBJ1-5, with TRBD1 identical over 7 bases. The V and J ends lost 5 bases and 4 bases, in that order; junction bases with no gene match: 5. The CDR3 totals 14 residues. Per the germline V gene, CDR1 is SEHNR and CDR2 is FQNEAQ (reference sequence). The CDR3 DNA reads as TGTGCCAGCAGCCCGGGGACAGAGAATCAGCCCCAGCATTTT. Its translation is CASSPGTENQPQHF.

V usage is TRBV30 and J usage is TRBJ2-5; D remains ambiguous. V was cut by 0 bases and J by 2 bases, with 4 bases left in between. The germline V gene encodes CDR1 GTSNPN and CDR2 SVGIG (reference sequence). This CDR3 contains 12 residues. This CDR3 reads CAWSVLQETQYF. CDR3 nucleotides: TGTGCCTGGAGTGTACTGCAAGAGACCCAGTACTTC.